This T cell receptor (beta chain) was obtained from a study of T cell responses to AZD1222 COVID-19 vaccine. The study's findings and limits: At baseline, just five to seven AZD1222 recipients tested seropositive.

Method: immunoSEQ multiplex PCR; TCRdb's copy keeps in-frame clones and lacks some. The sample yields more than 250,000 clones, 80% to 95% seen once. Worth noting for this clone: Its antigen is not known.

The sample consisted of peripheral blood, taken on day 0 of AZD1222 vaccination. The TCR was taken from an adult in good health.

The CDR3 region has the DNA TGTGCCAGCCGACAGGGGGCTCATCAGCCCCAGCATTTT. It is translated as CASRQGAHQPQHF. This rearrangement joins TRBV28 to TRBJ1-5, with 10 bases aligning to TRBD1. J lost 5 bases, V lost 8 bases, and 3 bases had no gene match. The CDR3 loop spans 13 amino acids. Germline V lookup: CDR1 MDHEN, CDR2 SYDVKM. Looking up the rest from reference TRBV28 and TRBJ1-5 gives the full variable domain: DVKVTQSSRYLVKRTGEKVFLECVQDMDHENMFWYRQDPGLGLRLIYFSYDVKMKEKGDIPEGYSVSREKKERFSLILESASTNQTSMYLCASRQGAHQPQHFGDGTRLSIL.